This T cell receptor (beta chain) was found in a study of T cells in Graves' hyperthyroidism and ophthalmopathy. Study observations and caveats: Ophthalmopathy was distinguished from stable hyperthyroidism by 13 V-J signatures.

The CDR3 runs 14 residues. J gave up 5 bases and V 11 bases, and 11 bases lay outside the gene matches. CDR1 and CDR2 from the germline V gene are SNHLY and FYNNEI. In regard to this clonotype: What it binds is not known.

PBMCs were sourced from roughly 9.3 ml fresh peripheral blood. TCR beta CDR3 regions were amplified from RNA. An initial round of RT-PCR targeting the TCR CDR3 relied on the HTBI primer set. MiXCR was run by TCRdb on the multiplex PCR reads, yielding one entry per CDR3 protein. Here the sample spans 340,000 or so distinct CDR3 sequences, 21% being singletons. The TCR originated in a woman aged 45-65 years with Graves' hyperthyroidism. Sequencing used blood. This chain connects TRBV2 to TRBJ1-4, with TRBD1 identical over 7 bases. The CDR3 sequence is CAGQRDSPNEKLFF. The CDR3 DNA reads as TGTGCCGGTCAGAGGGACAGCCCCAATGAAAAACTGTTTTTT.